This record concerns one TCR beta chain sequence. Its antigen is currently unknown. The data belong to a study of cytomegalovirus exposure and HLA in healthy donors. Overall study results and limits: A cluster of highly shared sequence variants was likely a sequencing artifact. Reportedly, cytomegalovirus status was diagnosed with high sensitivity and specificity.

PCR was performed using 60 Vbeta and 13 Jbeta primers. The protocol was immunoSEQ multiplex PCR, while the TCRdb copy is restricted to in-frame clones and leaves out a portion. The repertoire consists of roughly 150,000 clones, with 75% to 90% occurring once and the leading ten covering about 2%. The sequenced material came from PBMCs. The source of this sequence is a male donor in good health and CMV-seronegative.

The CDR3 sequence: CASGGANYGYTF. CDR3 nucleotides: TGTGCCTCCGGGGGGGCTAACTATGGCTACACCTTC. The chain employs TRBV2 and TRBJ1-2, with D possibly being TRBD1 (5 bases). Germline CDR1 SNHLY, CDR2 FYNNEI. The V end lost 11 bases, the J end lost 0 bases, and 10 bases lay between the germline ends. This CDR3 spans 12 amino acids.